This T cell receptor (beta chain) was sequenced during a study of blood T cells in healthy people across ages. General study findings and limits: Relative to aged donors, long-lived donors carried more naive CD4+ cells and displayed higher diversity. Naive T cell percentage by flow cytometry tracked strongly with beta diversity. A conclusive naive versus antigen-experienced comparison was prevented by the unsorted PBMCs.

The CDR3 is 16 amino acids. CDR1 and CDR2 (germline): SEHNR, FQNEAQ (reference sequence). The ends lost 1 base at V and 2 bases at J; junction bases unmatched: 7. A second PCR of about 7 to 11 cycles used a sample-barcoded 5' primer and a J-beta primer mix. TCRdb analysed the 5' RACE reads with MiXCR anew, one entry per CDR3 protein. The table lists 1.5 million to 2 million distinct CDR3 sequences, approximately 30% of them singletons, with about 8% in the top ten. This clonotype was observed many times. The antigen remains unidentified. The origin of this receptor is a woman under 40 in good health. Sequenced material: blood. The chain joins TRBV7-9 to TRBJ2-7; 8 bases are a match to TRBD2. CDR3 sequence (DNA): TGTGCCAGCAGCTTAGGAATACGGGAGGGGGCCTACGAGCAGTACTTC. Its protein product is CASSLGIREGAYEQYF.